These T cell receptor beta chains were read from a single sample in a study of Ad26.COV2.S vaccination and SARS-CoV-2 variants. The protocol was immunoSEQ multiplex PCR, while the TCRdb copy is restricted to in-frame clones and leaves out a portion. The sample consists of 350,000 to 500,000 clones, 90% of them appearing once. The specimen comprised peripheral blood, sampled in a trial of Ad26.COV2.S vaccine versus placebo. The source is a person between 18 and 65 years old who received the Ad26.COV2.S COVID-19 vaccine or a placebo. Both conserved end residues are part of each CDR3. D genes are given only for firm matches. Size tells how often a clone was seen (once, few, many) or the class of an expanded clone, and some rows leave it out.

d_call,j_call,clone_size,v_call,cdr3_aa,cdr3_nt
.,TRBJ2-3,.,TRBV3-1/TRBV3-2,CASSQENRRADTQYF,TGTGCCAGCAGCCAAGAGAACCGGAGGGCAGATACGCAGTATTTT
TRBD2,TRBJ2-3,.,TRBV6-5,CASSRAGYNTDTQYF,TGTGCCAGCAGCCGAGCGGGATATAACACAGATACGCAGTATTTT
.,TRBJ1-4,.,TRBV7-9,CASSLGGGSEKLFF,TGTGCCAGCAGCTTAGGAGGGGGAAGCGAAAAACTGTTTTTT
TRBD2,TRBJ2-3,.,TRBV5-1,CASSFAGGPSTDTQYF,TGCGCCAGCAGCTTTGCGGGAGGCCCAAGCACAGATACGCAGTATTTT
TRBD2,TRBJ2-2,.,TRBV15,CATSKREGLAGELFF,TGTGCCACCAGCAAGCGGGAGGGCCTTGCAGGGGAGCTGTTTTTT
.,TRBJ2-1,.,TRBV24-1,CATSRGSSYNEQFF,TGTGCCACCAGTCGGGGGAGCTCCTACAATGAGCAGTTCTTC
.,TRBJ1-2,.,TRBV5-8,CASSFQTGGYGYTF,TGTGCCAGCAGCTTCCAAACCGGAGGCTATGGCTACACCTTC
.,TRBJ2-1,.,TRBV18,CASSQSPYGTHNEQFF,TGTGCCAGCTCACAAAGCCCATATGGGACCCATAATGAGCAGTTCTTC
.,TRBJ2-7,.,TRBV6-1,CASSEALTGLPYEQYF,TGTGCCAGCAGTGAAGCGCTTACAGGGTTACCCTACGAGCAGTACTTC
TRBD2,TRBJ2-7,.,TRBV7-2,CASSLAGGPREQYF,TGTGCCAGCAGTTTAGCGGGAGGCCCCAGAGAGCAGTACTTC
.,TRBJ1-4,.,TRBV19,CASRPGSNEKLFF,TGTGCCAGTAGACCCGGGAGTAATGAAAAACTGTTTTTT
.,TRBJ2-5,.,TRBV5-1,CASRALGHDQETQYF,TGCGCCAGCAGGGCTCTGGGACACGACCAAGAGACCCAGTACTTC
.,TRBJ1-4,.,TRBV18,CASSRGAREKLFF,TGTGCCAGCTCACGAGGGGCCCGGGAAAAACTGTTTTTT
.,TRBJ2-7,.,TRBV7-2,CASSLALASGTPSVYEQYF,.
.,TRBJ2-2,.,TRBV10-3,CAISEIGKGFAGELFF,TGTGCCATCAGTGAGATAGGGAAGGGGTTCGCCGGGGAGCTGTTTTTT
TRBD1,TRBJ2-7,.,TRBV7-3,CASSWAGGSEQYF,TGTGCCAGCAGCTGGGCAGGGGGTAGCGAGCAGTACTTC
.,TRBJ2-5,once,TRBV18,CASSFETGVSETQYF,TGTGCCAGCTCATTCGAGACGGGAGTTTCTGAGACCCAGTACTTC